This is a list of T cell receptor beta chains from one sample in a study of T-cell reconstitution after alpha-beta-depleted transplantation in children. TCRdb itself ran the PCR reads through MiXCR, one entry per CDR3 protein. The profile covers approximately 290,000 distinct CDR3 sequences, with around 10% appearing a single time and about 20% taken by the ten largest. The sample in question was peripheral blood, obtained 180 days after TCRalphabeta/CD19-depleted stem cell transplant. The receptors were gathered from a male patient between 2 and 15 years old who had a stem cell transplant for chronic granulomatous disease, so the T cells may come from the graft donor. CDR3s include the opening cysteine and the closing phenylalanine or tryptophan. D genes are given only for firm matches. Expanded clones get a size class; other rows say once, few or many, or leave the size out.

clone_size	d_call	v_call	j_call	cdr3_aa	cdr3_nt
many	TRBD1	TRBV7-2	TRBJ2-7	CASSRMGQGPEQYF	TGTGCCAGCAGCCGAATGGGACAGGGACCCGAGCAGTACTTC
many	TRBD2	TRBV12-3/TRBV12-4	TRBJ2-4	CASSPGLAGGPDIQYF	TGTGCCAGCAGTCCGGGACTAGCGGGGGGGCCTGACATTCAGTACTTC
many	-	TRBV7-2	TRBJ2-1	CASSKGSSEQFF	TGTGCCAGCAGCAAAGGGTCGAGTGAGCAGTTCTTC
many	-	TRBV24-1	TRBJ2-1	CATSDATVNEQFF	TGTGCCACCAGTGATGCGACTGTGAATGAGCAGTTCTTC
many	TRBD1	TRBV29-1	TRBJ2-1	CSVGDRVGIYNEQFF	TGCAGCGTGGGGGACAGGGTTGGTATCTACAATGAGCAGTTCTTC
many	-	TRBV11-1	TRBJ2-6	CASSLAIGRSSGANVLTF	TGTGCCAGCAGCTTAGCGATAGGCCGGAGCTCTGGGGCCAACGTCCTGACTTTC
many	-	TRBV5-1	TRBJ2-1	CASSLRDTDNEQFF	TGCGCCAGCAGCTTGCGGGACACAGACAATGAGCAGTTCTTC
many	-	TRBV7-2	TRBJ1-1	CASSFRGAVGTEAFF	TGTGCCAGCAGCTTCAGGGGCGCAGTAGGGACTGAAGCTTTCTTT
many	TRBD2	TRBV7-6	TRBJ2-3	CASSLRAGGLTDTQYF	TGTGCCAGCAGCTTACGAGCGGGGGGACTCACAGATACGCAGTATTTT
many	TRBD1	TRBV2	TRBJ2-1	CASSGGQGREQFF	TGTGCCAGCAGTGGCGGACAGGGGCGTGAGCAGTTCTTC
-	-	TRBV18	TRBJ2-1	CASSPVTFNEQFF	TGTGCCAGCTCACCAGTAACCTTTAATGAGCAGTTCTTC
many	-	TRBV28	TRBJ1-3	CASSRVGGRRNTIYF	TGTGCCAGCAGTCGGGTGGGTGGCCGGCGAAACACCATATATTTT
many	-	TRBV19	TRBJ2-7	CASSHTRGTRSYEQYF	TGTGCCAGTAGTCATACAAGGGGAACCAGATCCTACGAGCAGTACTTC
many	-	TRBV12-3/TRBV12-4	TRBJ2-6	CASNGGGQDSGANVLTF	TGTGCCAGCAACGGCGGGGGACAGGACTCTGGGGCCAACGTCCTGACTTTC
many	-	TRBV20-1	TRBJ1-6	CSATPSNGNNSPLHF	TGCAGTGCTACCCCCTCAAACGGAAATAATTCACCCCTCCACTTT
many	TRBD1	TRBV15	TRBJ2-4	CATSTSVRTGSNIQYF	TGTGCCACCAGCACTTCCGTTCGGACAGGGTCAAACATTCAGTACTTC
many	-	TRBV6-5	TRBJ2-1	CASSYETGTNNEQFF	TGTGCCAGCAGTTACGAGACAGGGACTAACAATGAGCAGTTCTTC
many	TRBD2	TRBV20-1	TRBJ2-7	CSARPGLAGGLVAYEQYF	TGCAGTGCTAGGCCGGGACTAGCGGGAGGTCTAGTAGCCTACGAGCAGTACTTC
-	TRBD1	TRBV28	TRBJ2-7	CASSFGGQGVYEQYF	TGTGCCAGCAGTTTCGGGGGACAGGGGGTTTACGAGCAGTACTTC
few	TRBD2	TRBV18	TRBJ2-1	CASSPPRAGVFNEQFF	TGTGCCAGCTCACCACCACGGGCGGGAGTTTTTAATGAGCAGTTCTTC
many	-	TRBV7-2	TRBJ2-5	CASSSPLFWETQYF	TGTGCCAGCAGCTCCCCACTATTTTGGGAGACCCAGTACTTC
-	TRBD1	TRBV19	TRBJ2-3	CASSDRGVGTDTQYF	TGTGCCAGTAGCGACAGGGGAGTTGGCACAGATACGCAGTATTTT
many	-	TRBV20-1	TRBJ2-7	CSAFFSLSYEQYF	TGCAGTGCTTTCTTTTCCCTCTCCTACGAGCAGTACTTC
many	-	TRBV5-1	TRBJ1-4	CASSLRPTGVNEKLFF	TGCGCCAGCAGCTTGAGGCCGACAGGAGTAAATGAAAAACTGTTTTTT
many	TRBD1	TRBV12-3/TRBV12-4	TRBJ1-2	CASTLPATGKIYGYTF	TGTGCCAGCACCCTCCCCGCGACAGGGAAAATCTATGGCTACACCTTC